Each of the 11 T cell receptor beta chains below was sequenced from the same sample in a study of patients and donors after allogeneic stem cell transplantation. TCRdb passed the RT-PCR reads through MiXCR, listing each CDR3 protein once. The sample has almost 90,000 distinct CDR3 sequences, 5% seen once; the top ten hold about 2.5%. Specimen: blood, either unsorted or a sorted T cell fraction (not recorded which). These receptor sequences come from a human donor who was either an allogeneic HSCT recipient or a stem cell or donor lymphocyte infusion donor (not recorded which). It is not recorded whose cells these are; they may come from a transplant donor.

This clonotype has a handful of counts. CDR3 nucleotides: TGCAGTGCTAGAGTTCCTAGCAGGACCCCAGAGACCCAGTACTTC. This encodes CSARVPSRTPETQYF. The rearrangement links TRBV20-1 to TRBJ2-5; TRBD2 is a possible D gene (5 bases). The ends were cut back, 1 base at V and 4 bases at J, with 16 bases in the middle. The CDR3 has 15 amino acids. In germline, CDR1 is DFQATT, CDR2 SNEGSKA (reference sequence).

This clonotype was observed at least ten times. This rearrangement joins TRBV5-4 to TRBJ1-2; D is possibly TRBD1 (6 bases). The V and J ends lost 2 bases and 3 bases respectively, with 17 bases between them. Germline assignment: CDR1 SGHNT and CDR2 YYREEE (reference sequence). The CDR3 covers 16 residues. The CDR3 is CASSLNGGGGYYGYTF. CDR3 in DNA: TGTGCCAGCAGCTTAAATGGGGGCGGGGGCTACTATGGCTACACCTTC.

A few counts support this clonotype. J is TRBJ1-2 and V is TRBV19, with 10 positions matching TRBD1. V dropped 4 bases and J dropped 7; count of bases not matched to a gene: 9. The CDR3 is made up of 15 amino acids. Germline CDR1 LNHDA, CDR2 SQIVND (reference sequence). CDR3 region: CASSSDRGRLVGYTF. The DNA of the CDR3 is TGTGCCAGTAGTAGTGACAGGGGGCGCCTAGTTGGCTACACCTTC.

In this sample, this clonotype turned up a few times. The chain employs TRBV7-3 and TRBJ1-1; no firm D call. The CDR3 is made up of 13 amino acids. Germline V gene lookup returns CDR1 SGHTA and CDR2 FQGTGA. V lost 6 bases to trimming and J lost 0 bases, with 8 bases between them. This chain's CDR3 is CASRETVNTEAFF. Written as DNA, the CDR3 is TGTGCCAGCAGGGAAACAGTGAACACTGAAGCTTTCTTT.

This clonotype was picked up many times. This chain uses TRBV12-3 or TRBV12-4 with TRBJ2-5; 14 nucleotides match TRBD2. The CDR3 totals 16 residues. J gave up 5 bases and V 4 bases, and 6 bases lay outside the gene matches. The CDR3 bases are TGTGCCAGCAGTTCGGGACTAGCGGGAGTCGTTGAGACCCAGTACTTC. This sequence encodes CASSSGLAGVVETQYF.

The V call is TRBV5-8, the J call TRBJ1-2; 10 bases agree with TRBD1. V lost 0 bases and J lost 7; bases outside the gene matches: 3. The germline gives CDR1 SGHTS, CDR2 YDEGEE. The CDR3 covers 14 residues. The CDR3 bases are TGTGCCAGCAGCTTGGCCGGGACAGGGGTTGGCTACACCTTC. Its translation: CASSLAGTGVGYTF. The full variable domain, its missing parts supplied by reference TRBV5-8 and TRBJ1-2, is EAGVTQSPTHLIKTRGQQATLRCSPISGHTSVYWYQQALGLGLQFLLWYDEGEERNRGNFPPRFSGRQFPNYSSELNVNALELEDSALYLCASSLAGTGVGYTFGSGTRLTVV.

This clonotype was found many times. The chain is built from TRBV7-9 and TRBJ2-5; maybe TRBD2 (6 bases). There are 16 residues in the CDR3. V gave up 5 bases and J gave up 4 bases, with 20 bases separating them. Germline lookup yields CDR1 SEHNR and CDR2 FQNEAQ (reference sequence). The CDR3 DNA reads TGTGCCAGCAGCCGGGGGTCCGGGGGAGCTGGAGAGACCCAGTACTTC. Translation gives CASSRGSGGAGETQYF.

The rearrangement joins TRBV14 to TRBJ1-2, with unresolved D. Per the germline V gene, CDR1 is SGHDN and CDR2 is FVKESK. V lost 1 base to trimming and J lost 8 bases, with 17 bases between them. There are 15 residues in the CDR3. CDR3 region: CASSQGLLLRGGYTF. In DNA form, the CDR3 reads TGTGCCAGCAGCCAAGGGCTGTTACTTCGAGGGGGCTACACCTTC.

The table lists this clonotype with many counts. The V gene is TRBV11-2, the J gene TRBJ2-2, with 9 positions matching TRBD2. The ends lost 1 base at V and 6 bases at J; junction bases unmatched: 3. In germline, CDR1 is SGHAT, CDR2 FQNNGV. This CDR3 has 15 amino acids. CDR3 protein: CASSLGRTSAGELFF. Written as DNA, the CDR3 is TGTGCCAGCAGCTTAGGGAGGACTAGCGCCGGGGAGCTGTTTTTT.

This clonotype was recorded many times. V gene TRBV2 combines with J gene TRBJ2-2; 8 bases are shared with TRBD2. Germline-derived CDR1 and CDR2 are SNHLY and FYNNEI. The CDR3 covers 16 residues. The trim removed 6 bases at V and 2 bases at J, leaving 8 bases unmatched. CDR3 sequence reads: CASSPRGLGNTGELFF. CDR3 DNA: TGTGCCAGCAGCCCAAGGGGACTAGGTAACACCGGGGAGCTGTTTTTT.

Many counts were recorded for this clonotype. The chain has TRBV27 and TRBJ1-2; 8 bases are shared with TRBD1. The CDR3 is made up of 15 amino acids. J was trimmed by 8 bases and V by 0 bases; bases with no gene match: 8. Germline CDR1 and CDR2: MNHEY and SMNVEV (reference sequence). The chain's CDR3 is CASSLSGSGGGGYTF. The CDR3 bases are TGTGCCAGCAGTTTATCAGGTTCAGGGGGCGGCGGCTACACCTTC.